The TCR beta chain under discussion was sequenced for a study of blood T cells in healthy people across ages. It was with a sample-barcoded 5' primer and a J-beta primer mix that a second PCR of roughly 7 to 12 cycles was run. Each of the samples gave a minimum of 2.5 million paired-end reads that contained CDR3. TCRdb ran MiXCR on the 5' RACE reads and lists one entry per CDR3 protein. Of over a million distinct CDR3 sequences in the sample, about 40% were seen once. Trimming removed 7 bases from V and 7 bases from J; junction bases left unmatched: 15. This CDR3 region has 16 residues. Germline CDR1 and CDR2: MGHDK and SYGVNS. As concerns this clonotype: Its target is unknown.

General study points: Relative to aged donors, long-lived donors carried more naive CD4+ cells and displayed higher diversity. TCR beta diversity per million T cells fell roughly linearly with age.

Source material: blood. The chain employs TRBV25-1 and TRBJ2-7; TRBD2 aligns across 11 bases. This receptor was obtained from a woman between 18 and 29 years old in good health. CDR3 DNA: TGTGCCAGCAATAACCCGACTAGCGGGGTCGGTGATGAGCAGTACTTC. Protein: CASNNPTSGVGDEQYF.